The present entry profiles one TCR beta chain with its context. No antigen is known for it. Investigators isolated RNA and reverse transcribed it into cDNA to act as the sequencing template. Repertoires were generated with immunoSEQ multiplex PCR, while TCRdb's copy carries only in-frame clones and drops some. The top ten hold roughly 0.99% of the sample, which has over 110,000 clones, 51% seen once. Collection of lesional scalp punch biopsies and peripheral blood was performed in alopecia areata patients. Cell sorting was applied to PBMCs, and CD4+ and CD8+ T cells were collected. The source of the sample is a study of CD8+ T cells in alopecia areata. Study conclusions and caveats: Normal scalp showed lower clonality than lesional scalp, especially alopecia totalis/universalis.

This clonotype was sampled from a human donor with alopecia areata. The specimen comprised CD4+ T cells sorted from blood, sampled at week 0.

CDR3 residues: CAWSVSGYGGYSPLHF. The CDR3 coding sequence is TGTGCCTGGAGTGTTTCCGGGTACGGGGGATACTCACCCCTCCACTTT. The chain employs TRBV30 and TRBJ1-6, with D tentatively TRBD1 (5 bases). Looked up from germline, CDR1 is GTSNPN and CDR2 is SVGIG (reference sequence). This CDR3 comprises 16 residues. V was cut by 0 bases and J by 10 bases, with 19 bases left in between.